This entry lists 9 T cell receptor beta chains sequenced from one sample in a study of blood T cell repertoires in COVID-19. The assay was immunoSEQ multiplex PCR, and TCRdb's table has in-frame clones only and misses some. The sample lists 180,000 or so clones, approximately 85% occurring once. The sequenced material came from PBMCs or T cells enriched from blood (not recorded which). The receptors shown here come from a woman aged 25-40 years who had recovered from COVID-19.

This chain's CDR3 is CASSLNSGMLAYEQYF. The CDR3 DNA sequence: TGTGCCAGCAGCCTAAACTCCGGGATGTTGGCCTACGAGCAGTACTTC. The V call is TRBV7-6, the J call TRBJ2-7; TRBD2 might be the D (5 bases). The V gene lost 5 bases and the J gene lost 2 bases, with 19 bases spanning the gap. The germline CDR1 and CDR2 sequences are SGHVS and FNYEAQ. CDR3 length: 16 residues.

This clone was seen a few times. The rearrangement links TRBV28 to TRBJ1-2; D is uncertain. The CDR3 loop spans 13 amino acids. The ends were cut back, 6 bases at V and 2 bases at J, with 10 bases in the middle. In germline, CDR1 is MDHEN, CDR2 SYDVKM. The CDR3 coding sequence is TGTGCCAGCAGCCTTCAACAGAACTATGGCTACACCTTC. Translating it yields CASSLQQNYGYTF.

The chain couples TRBV12-3 or TRBV12-4 to TRBJ2-5; 7 bases match TRBD2. The CDR3 spans 13 residues. Unmatched junction bases numbered 3, after V lost 6 bases and J lost 2 bases. The CDR3 DNA reads as TGTGCCAGCAGATGGACTAGTCAAGAGACCCAGTACTTC. Translated: CASRWTSQETQYF.

This chain links TRBV14 with TRBJ1-3; D remains unclear. The CDR3 has 13 residues. V lost 4 bases and J 1 base, leaving 5 bases between the germline ends. Looked up from germline, CDR1 is SGHDN and CDR2 is FVKESK. The CDR3 sequence is CASSLLSGNTIYF. CDR3 sequence (DNA): TGTGCCAGCAGCCTGTTATCTGGAAACACCATATATTTT.

This clone has a handful of counts. This rearrangement joins TRBV11-1 to TRBJ2-7; 7 bases agree with TRBD1. Per germline, CDR1 SGHAT and CDR2 FQDESV (reference sequence). The ends lost 3 bases at V and 5 bases at J; junction bases unmatched: 13. The CDR3 runs 16 residues. The CDR3, as DNA: TGTGCCAGCAGCTTTGAACCGGCTACAGGGGTCCACGAGCAGTACTTC. Encoded protein: CASSFEPATGVHEQYF.

This clone was seen a single time. V gene TRBV3-1 (or the pseudogene TRBV3-2) combines with J gene TRBJ2-1, with 7 bases identical to TRBD2. Germline CDR1 reads LGHDT; CDR2 reads YNNKEL (reference sequence). J was trimmed by 3 bases and V by 3 bases; bases with no gene match: 5. This CDR3 has 15 residues. The CDR3 DNA is TGTGCCAGCAGCCATCTCACTAGCGACTACAATGAGCAGTTCTTC. It encodes CASSHLTSDYNEQFF.

The chain is built from TRBV19 and TRBJ1-2; no clear D. CDR3 length equals 14 residues. Germline CDR1 is LNHDA and CDR2 is SQIVND (reference sequence). V was trimmed by 5 bases and J by 4 bases, leaving 14 bases between them. DNA for the CDR3: TGTGCCAGTAGTCCGCGGATCGAAGGCTATGGCTACACCTTC. Its protein is CASSPRIEGYGYTF.

V gene TRBV21-1 combines with J gene TRBJ1-6; the D call in the table, TRBD1, was not verified against the DNA. TRBV21-1 counts as a pseudogene. The CDR3 runs to 14 residues. The CDR3 loop reads CASSQQENNSPLHF. CDR3 nucleotides: TGTGCCAGCAGCCAACAGGAGAATAATTCACCCCTCCACTTT.

The sample holds a few counts of this clone. The DNA for the CDR3 is TGTGCCAGCAACGTGGACAGGTTGGACGAGCAGTACTTC. This gives the protein CASNVDRLDEQYF. The rearrangement uses TRBV2 and TRBJ2-7; TRBD1 matches at 7 bases. The CDR3 consists of 13 residues. Germline CDR1 is SNHLY and CDR2 is FYNNEI. J was trimmed by 5 bases and V by 7 bases; bases with no gene match: 8.